The next 4 T cell receptor beta chains were all read from a single sample in a study of untreated major depressive disorder. Sequenced by immunoSEQ multiplex PCR; TCRdb stores in-frame clones only, minus some. The top ten hold 5.1% of the sample, which has just over 20,000 clones, approximately 89% seen once. Material: CD4+ T cells from PBMCs. The receptors were sampled from a woman in her twenties or thirties in good health.

The V gene is TRBV6-1, the J gene TRBJ2-5; 9 nucleotides agree with TRBD1. CDR1 and CDR2 from the germline V gene are MNHNS and SASEGT. V lost 4 bases and J lost 1; bases outside the gene matches: 7. The length of the CDR3 is 16 residues. The CDR3 reads CASSVRETGGQETQYF. The CDR3 DNA is TGTGCCAGCAGTGTCAGGGAGACAGGGGGCCAAGAGACCCAGTACTTC.

This clone was seen only a few times. The chain is built from TRBV5-8 and TRBJ1-6; no clear D gene. The CDR3 consists of 14 residues. The ends were cut back, 1 base at V and 9 bases at J, with 11 bases in the middle. CDR1 is SGHTS, CDR2 YDEGEE, per germline. The CDR3 sequence is CASSLYLGSSPLHF. CDR3 coding DNA: TGTGCCAGCAGCTTGTATCTCGGGAGTTCACCCCTCCACTTT. The full variable domain, with the rest looked up from reference TRBV5-8 and TRBJ1-6, is EAGVTQSPTHLIKTRGQQATLRCSPISGHTSVYWYQQALGLGLQFLLWYDEGEERNRGNFPPRFSGRQFPNYSSELNVNALELEDSALYLCASSLYLGSSPLHFGNGTRLTVT.

The V call is TRBV7-9, the J call TRBJ1-6, with D possibly being TRBD1 (6 bases). This CDR3 is 15 amino acids long. V was cut by 5 bases and J by 11 bases, with 19 bases left in between. Per the germline V gene, CDR1 is SEHNR and CDR2 is FQNEAQ (reference sequence). The CDR3 region is CASSESQGGSTPLHF. CDR3 bases: TGTGCCAGCAGCGAATCACAGGGCGGGAGCACACCCCTCCACTTT. Full variable domain (outside the CDR3, taken from reference TRBV7-9 and TRBJ1-6): DTGVSQNPRHKITKRGQNVTFRCDPISEHNRLYWYRQTLGQGPEFLTYFQNEAQLEKSRLLSDRFSAERPKGSFSTLEIQRTEQGDSAMYLCASSESQGGSTPLHFGNGTRLTVT.

This chain links TRBV2 with TRBJ1-5; D may be TRBD1 (6 bases). The germline CDR1 and CDR2 sequences are SNHLY and FYNNEI. This CDR3 comprises 15 residues. V lost 3 bases, J lost 0 bases, and 9 bases lay in between. In DNA form, the CDR3 reads TGTGCCAGCAGTGAGAACAGGGCTAGCAATCAGCCCCAGCATTTT. Translation: CASSENRASNQPQHF. The whole variable domain, filled in from reference TRBV2 and TRBJ1-5, reads EPEVTQTPSHQVTQMGQEVILRCVPISNHLYFYWYRQILGQKVEFLVSFYNNEISEKSEIFDDQFSVERPDGSNFTLKIRSTKLEDSAMYFCASSENRASNQPQHFGDGTRLSIL.